The 21 T cell receptor beta chains in this list originate from one sample, sequenced in a study of blood T cells in healthy people across ages. Primed by a sample-barcoded 5' primer and a J-beta primer mix, a second PCR proceeded for 7 to 11 cycles. TCRdb fed the 5' RACE reads into MiXCR, producing one record per CDR3 protein. The data contain about 1.4 million distinct CDR3 sequences, approximately 59% of them singletons. Material: blood. Source of these receptors: a man between 18 and 35 years old in good health.

V is TRBV25-1 and J is TRBJ1-2, with 10 nucleotides matching TRBD1. Germline loops: CDR1 MGHDK, CDR2 SYGVNS. V lost 1 base, J lost 7 bases, and 6 bases stayed unmatched. This CDR3 has 15 residues. In DNA, the CDR3 is TGTGCCAGCAGTGAATTTAGGGGACAGGGGACTGGCTACACCTTC. Protein sequence: CASSEFRGQGTGYTF.

Here the CDR3 reads CSTTPGLAGSLDTQYF. The CDR3 bases are TGCAGTACTACCCCCGGACTAGCGGGAAGTTTAGATACGCAGTATTTT. The chain recombines TRBV20-1 with TRBJ2-3, with 12 bases identical to TRBD2. The V gene's germline CDR1 is DFQATT and CDR2 SNEGSKA (reference sequence). V shed 8 bases, J shed 5 bases, and the junction held 14 bases outside the gene matches. This CDR3 region has 16 residues.

This chain uses TRBV4-3 with TRBJ2-1, with 9 positions matching TRBD2. The ends lost 0 bases at V and 0 bases at J; junction bases unmatched: 12. The CDR3 loop spans 20 amino acids. CDR1 LGHNA and CDR2 YSLEER come from the germline V gene. The CDR3 is CASSQDFLASGTGSYNEQFF. CDR3 nucleotide sequence: TGCGCCAGCAGCCAAGATTTCTTGGCTAGCGGGACCGGCTCCTACAATGAGCAGTTCTTC.

Many counts were recorded for this clonotype. The J gene is TRBJ2-7, the V gene TRBV5-1; unclear D gene. V lost 0 bases to trimming and J lost 3 bases, with 4 bases between them. The V gene's germline CDR1 is SGHRS and CDR2 YFSETQ. There are 12 residues in the CDR3. The CDR3 reads CASSLDYYEQYF. The CDR3 DNA sequence: TGCGCCAGCAGCTTGGATTACTACGAGCAGTACTTC.

The genes are TRBV20-1 and TRBJ2-1; D tentatively fits TRBD1 or TRBD2 (5 bases each). Germline CDR1 and CDR2: DFQATT and SNEGSKA (reference sequence). CDR3 length equals 14 residues. Trimming removed 6 bases from V and 0 bases from J, with 12 bases in between. The CDR3 bases are TGCAGTGCCAAGGGACGGAGCTCCTACAATGAGCAGTTCTTC. As protein: CSAKGRSSYNEQFF.

This clonotype has more than one count but fewer than ten. This rearrangement joins TRBV20-1 to TRBJ2-6; D is unclear. The germline V and J ends were trimmed by 4 bases and 1 base, with 5 bases remaining between them. The germline V gene has CDR1 DFQATT and CDR2 SNEGSKA (reference sequence). This CDR3 is built from 13 residues. The DNA for the CDR3 is TGCAGTGCTACTCGGTCTGGGGCCAACGTCCTGACTTTC. Amino acids: CSATRSGANVLTF.

The gene calls are TRBV6-2 or TRBV6-3 and TRBJ2-5; the D call may be TRBD1 or TRBD2 (6 bases each). V was cut by 5 bases and J by 2 bases, with 33 bases left in between. Looked up from germline, CDR1 is MNHEY and CDR2 is SVGEGT. This CDR3 spans 21 amino acids. The DNA for the CDR3 is TGTGCCAGCAGTCATCTCATTCACAATCTCCCCCGGGGGCGGGCGCAAGAGACCCAGTACTTC. This sequence encodes CASSHLIHNLPRGRAQETQYF.

The V call is TRBV15, the J call TRBJ1-4, with 10 bases fitting TRBD1. The V gene's germline CDR1 is LNHNV and CDR2 YYDKDF (reference sequence). This CDR3 contains 15 residues. Losses at the gene ends were 4 bases for V and 7 bases for J; bases not matched to a gene: 6. As DNA, the CDR3 is TGTGCCACCAGCAAGGACAGGGGGAGGCTTGAAAAACTGTTTTTT. Amino acids: CATSKDRGRLEKLFF.

This clonotype has a single count. The V gene is TRBV4-3, the J gene TRBJ1-1; 8 positions agree with TRBD1. Germline V lookup: CDR1 LGHNA, CDR2 YSLEER. This CDR3 comprises 16 residues. V lost 4 bases to trimming and J lost 4 bases; unmatched junction nucleotides: 11. The CDR3 DNA sequence: TGCGCCAGCAGCCGGACTACACAGGGGGGAGGCACTGAAGCTTTCTTT. Its translation: CASSRTTQGGGTEAFF.

The V call is TRBV11-2, the J call TRBJ2-3; weak D call: TRBD1 (6 bases). Deletions cut 5 bases from V and 5 bases from J, with 17 bases between. The CDR3 contains 15 residues. Germline assignment: CDR1 SGHAT and CDR2 FQNNGV. CDR3 bases: TGTGCCAGCAGCCTACAGGGCACACCCAAAGATACGCAGTATTTT. It translates to CASSLQGTPKDTQYF.

V usage is TRBV12-5 and J usage is TRBJ2-1, with 7 bases matching TRBD1. The CDR3 is 15 amino acids. V was clipped by 2 bases and J by 5 bases; unmatched bases: 6. Germline CDR1 LGHNT, CDR2 FRNRAP. The CDR3 is CASGLPPGGNNEQFF. CDR3 coding DNA: TGTGCTAGTGGTTTGCCTCCAGGGGGTAACAATGAGCAGTTCTTC.

The V call is TRBV6-5, the J call TRBJ1-1; D is uncertain. Per the germline V gene, CDR1 is MNHEY and CDR2 is SVGAGI. The V end lost 8 bases, the J end lost 1 base, and 11 bases lay between the germline ends. This CDR3 is built from 13 residues. In nucleotides, the CDR3 is TGTGCCAGCGGAGACGGGCCGAACACTGAAGCTTTCTTT. This encodes CASGDGPNTEAFF.

The rearrangement links TRBV11-2 to TRBJ2-3; 7 bases fit TRBD2. Germline V lookup: CDR1 SGHAT, CDR2 FQNNGV. The ends lost 4 bases at V and 2 bases at J; junction bases unmatched: 12. The CDR3 sequence is 17 residues long. The CDR3 spells CASSSLGLAEPTDTQYF. Here the CDR3 DNA reads TGTGCCAGCAGCTCCCTCGGCCTAGCGGAGCCCACAGATACGCAGTATTTT.

The CDR3 protein is CSAQSLAGVNEQFF. The CDR3 nucleotides are TGCAGCGCACAATCGCTAGCGGGAGTAAATGAGCAGTTCTTC. This chain connects TRBV29-1 to TRBJ2-1; 10 bases map to TRBD2. CDR3 size: 14 residues. V gave up 7 bases and J gave up 7 bases; unmatched junction bases: 10. CDR1 is SQVTM and CDR2 is ANQGSEA in the germline V gene.

This clonotype was seen only a few times. The V gene is TRBV29-1, the J gene TRBJ2-3; 9 positions agree with TRBD1. This CDR3 has 16 residues. J gave up 6 bases and V 6 bases, and 16 bases lay outside the gene matches. The germline V gene encodes CDR1 SQVTM and CDR2 ANQGSEA. In DNA, the CDR3 is TGCAGCGTGTCGGGGAGGGGGACAGGGAATTGGGATACGCAGTATTTT. It is translated as CSVSGRGTGNWDTQYF.

The genes are TRBV29-1 and TRBJ2-3, with TRBD2 matching 8 bases. Germline values: CDR1 SQVTM, CDR2 ANQGSEA. V was pared by 1 base and J by 1 base, with 10 bases of the junction left unmatched. This CDR3 region has 17 residues. Here the CDR3 reads CSVEGPVLAGGTDTQYF. The CDR3 DNA follows: TGCAGCGTTGAAGGTCCAGTGCTAGCGGGCGGCACAGATACGCAGTATTTT.

This chain links TRBV5-1 with TRBJ2-7; a weak D match, TRBD1 (6 bases). Germline lookup yields CDR1 SGHRS and CDR2 YFSETQ. Trimming took 2 bases from V and 1 from J, leaving 13 bases between them. The CDR3 is 15 residues long. The CDR3 reads CASSFTGTLSYEQYF. For the CDR3, the DNA is TGCGCCAGCAGCTTCACCGGGACATTGTCCTACGAGCAGTACTTC. The complete variable domain, with remaining parts taken from reference TRBV5-1 and TRBJ2-7, reads KAGVTQTPRYLIKTRGQQVTLSCSPISGHRSVSWYQQTPGQGLQFLFEYFSETQRNKGNFPGRFSGRQFSNSRSEMNVSTLELGDSALYLCASSFTGTLSYEQYFGPGTRLTVT.

The chain employs TRBV18 and TRBJ2-1; 8 bases match TRBD1. Trimming removed 0 bases from V and 7 bases from J; junction bases left unmatched: 8. CDR1 and CDR2 (germline): KGHSH, LQKENI. The CDR3 sequence is 16 residues long. CDR3 loop: CASSPPDRVRKNEQFF. The CDR3 region has the DNA TGTGCCAGCTCACCACCGGACAGGGTGAGGAAGAATGAGCAGTTCTTC.

This clonotype appeared a single time. The gene calls are TRBV10-3 and TRBJ1-2; D is perhaps TRBD1 (6 bases). The ends were cut back, 11 bases at V and 8 bases at J, with 18 bases in the middle. The V gene's germline CDR1 is ENHRY and CDR2 SYGVKD. The CDR3 consists of 12 residues. This CDR3 reads CAADSAGGGYTF. The CDR3 region has the DNA TGTGCCGCAGACAGTGCGGGGGGCGGCTACACCTTC.

The chain recombines TRBV11-3 with TRBJ2-1; a weak D match, TRBD2 (7 bases). V lost 4 bases and J lost 4, with 20 bases in between. Germline CDR1 reads SGHNT; CDR2 reads YENEEA. CDR3 size: 17 residues. The CDR3 protein is CASSSRKGGKSYNEQFF. The CDR3 coding sequence is TGTGCCAGCAGCTCCCGGAAGGGGGGGAAATCTTACAATGAGCAGTTCTTC. Using reference TRBV11-3 and TRBJ2-1 for the parts outside the CDR3, the full variable domain is EAGVVQSPRYKIIEKKQPVAFWCNPISGHNTLYWYLQNLGQGPELLIRYENEEAVDDSQLPKDRFSAERLKGVDSTLKIQPAELGDSAVYLCASSSRKGGKSYNEQFFGPGTRLTVL.

This clonotype was seen a single time. One end of the junction varies from germline; a read error may be responsible. The gene calls are TRBV20-1 and TRBJ1-2; D remains ambiguous. CDR3 size: 11 residues. CDR1 and CDR2 (germline): DFQATT, SNEGSKA (reference sequence). CDR3 in amino acids: CSVRAHYGYTF. CDR3 nucleotide sequence: TGCAGTGTTCGAGCGCACTACGGCTACACCTTC.